This record covers a single T cell receptor beta chain. This sample stems from a study of blood T cell repertoires in COVID-19. Overall study context: Nucleic acid was either cDNA or gDNA, and it came from T cells, B-cell-depleted T cells, or PBMCs.

V lost 6 bases to trimming and J lost 5 bases; unmatched junction nucleotides: 10. The germline gives CDR1 MNHEY, CDR2 SMNVEV (reference sequence). The CDR3 runs 17 residues. Per the original methods: Amplification of reference gene primers was used by the study to estimate nucleated cell counts. Assay: immunoSEQ multiplex PCR; the TCRdb copy retains only in-frame clones and omits some. V, J and clone size are taken as reported in that table, and D and trimming were inferred from the DNA itself. The table records about 300,000 clones, 70% to 90% of them present only once. The chain employs TRBV27 and TRBJ2-3; 14 nucleotides line up with TRBD2. The TCR originated in a man aged 30 to 39 who had recovered from COVID-19. The sample was PBMCs or T cells enriched from blood (not recorded which). The DNA of the CDR3 is TGTGCCAGCAGAACTTTGACTAGCGGGGGGGCCGGAGATACGCAGTATTTT. As protein: CASRTLTSGGAGDTQYF.